This is a list of T cell receptor beta chains from one sample in a study of T cell repertoires in cytomegalovirus infection. TCRdb passed the reads through MiXCR, listing each CDR3 protein once. The repertoire holds fewer than 250,000 distinct CDR3 sequences, with about 23% as singletons. Specimen: CD8+ T cells from PBMCs. The receptors were gathered from a human donor in good health (CMV status not recorded). Some clones in this sample may be carry-over from other donors' samples. Each CDR3 is given with its conserved first and last residue. D genes are given only for firm matches. Not all rows give a size; the values are once, few, many and, for expanded clones, a class.

V,J,size,D,CDR3,DNA
TRBV2,TRBJ2-3,few,TRBD2,CASSSPSGTSGGDTQYF,TGTGCCAGCAGTTCACCCTCCGGGACTAGCGGGGGAGATACGCAGTATTTT
TRBV19,TRBJ2-6,few,.,CASDGQEEDSGANVLTF,TGTGCCAGTGACGGACAAGAGGAAGACTCTGGGGCCAACGTCCTGACTTTC
TRBV29-1,TRBJ2-7,many,TRBD2,CSVAETSPEQYF,TGCAGCGTCGCGGAGACTAGCCCCGAGCAGTACTTC
TRBV6-2/TRBV6-3,TRBJ2-1,few,TRBD2,CASRRLSGGSYNEQFF,TGTGCCAGCAGGAGGCTTAGCGGGGGTTCCTACAATGAGCAGTTCTTC
TRBV12-3/TRBV12-4,TRBJ1-3,many,.,CASSFSGNTIYF,TGTGCCAGCAGCTTTAGTGGAAACACCATATATTTT
TRBV7-9,TRBJ1-2,.,.,CASSPSGIPGGYTF,TGTGCCAGCAGCCCCTCCGGGATACCGGGGGGCTACACCTTC
TRBV3-1,TRBJ2-7,.,.,CASSQADRSYEQYF,TGTGCCAGCAGCCAGGCGGACAGATCCTACGAGCAGTACTTC
TRBV28,TRBJ2-7,many,TRBD1,CASSLDRGLEQYF,TGTGCCAGCAGTTTAGACAGGGGGCTCGAGCAGTACTTC
TRBV20-1,TRBJ2-3,few,.,CSARDLTDTQYF,TGCAGTGCTAGAGATCTCACAGATACGCAGTATTTT
TRBV28,TRBJ1-1,.,.,CASSPGPQVGTKAFF,TGTGCCAGCAGTCCAGGACCGCAGGTGGGCACTAAAGCTTTCTTT
TRBV12-3/TRBV12-4,TRBJ2-1,many,.,CASSLINEQFF,TGTGCCAGCAGTTTAATCAATGAGCAGTTCTTC
TRBV14,TRBJ2-7,few,.,CASSQENRLVDEQYF,TGTGCCAGCAGCCAAGAAAACCGCTTGGTCGACGAGCAGTACTTC
TRBV7-9,TRBJ1-2,.,.,CASSSFPGTENYGYTF,TGTGCCAGCAGCTCATTCCCCGGGACCGAGAACTATGGCTACACCTTC
TRBV28,TRBJ2-7,few,TRBD1,CASSFRPTGEQYF,TGTGCCAGCAGTTTCCGACCGACAGGGGAGCAGTACTTC
TRBV3-1,TRBJ1-6,few,.,CASSQGGGNARNSPLHF,TGTGCCAGCAGCCAAGGAGGAGGGAACGCGCGTAATTCACCCCTCCACTTT
TRBV28,TRBJ2-5,many,.,CASSPIRGGETQYF,TGTGCCAGCAGTCCCATCAGGGGGGGGGAGACCCAGTACTTC
TRBV7-9,TRBJ2-1,.,TRBD2,CASSSRLAQVNEQFF,TGTGCCAGCAGCTCCCGACTAGCCCAAGTGAATGAGCAGTTCTTC
TRBV28,TRBJ2-1,.,.,CASSEAFMYNEQFF,TGTGCCAGCAGTGAGGCCTTTATGTACAATGAGCAGTTCTTC
TRBV28,TRBJ2-3,.,.,CASSFGATRFGDTQYF,TGTGCCAGCAGTTTTGGAGCCACTCGCTTCGGAGATACGCAGTATTTT
TRBV10-3,TRBJ2-1,few,TRBD2,CASVAGGSYNEQFF,TGTGCCAGCGTAGCCGGGGGGTCGTACAATGAGCAGTTCTTC
TRBV12-3/TRBV12-4,TRBJ1-2,.,TRBD1,CASSPQTGVAPNYGYTF,TGTGCCAGCAGTCCCCAGACAGGGGTGGCCCCTAACTATGGCTACACCTTC
TRBV30,TRBJ2-7,.,.,CAWRGDGPYEQYF,TGTGCCTGGAGGGGGGACGGACCCTACGAGCAGTACTTC
TRBV14,TRBJ2-2,.,.,CASSRGRATGELFF,TGTGCCAGCAGCAGAGGCCGGGCCACCGGGGAGCTGTTTTTT
TRBV10-3,TRBJ2-2,.,.,CATALGGTGELFF,TGTGCCACCGCACTTGGGGGGACCGGGGAGCTGTTTTTT
TRBV7-3,TRBJ2-3,few,.,CASSWAGGTDTQYF,TGTGCCAGCAGCTGGGCAGGGGGGACAGATACGCAGTATTTT
TRBV20-1,TRBJ2-7,many,.,CSAATGYAYEQYF,TGCAGTGCCGCCACAGGGTATGCGTACGAGCAGTACTTC
TRBV9,TRBJ2-5,once,TRBD1,CASSVRDRYQETQYF,TGTGCCAGCAGCGTACGGGACAGGTACCAAGAGACCCAGTACTTC
TRBV18,TRBJ2-5,.,.,CASSPPDEVGQYF,TGTGCCAGCTCACCACCCGATGAGGTGGGCCAGTACTTC
TRBV6-2/TRBV6-3,TRBJ1-5,many,TRBD1,CASVTGTGYQPQHF,TGTGCCAGCGTAACCGGGACAGGTTATCAGCCCCAGCATTTT
TRBV7-2,TRBJ1-1,medium-sized,TRBD1,CASSLDRGTEAFF,TGTGCCAGCAGCCTGGACAGGGGAACTGAAGCTTTCTTT
TRBV15,TRBJ1-2,.,.,CATSRVLEVRGYTF,TGTGCCACCAGCAGAGTACTCGAAGTGCGGGGCTACACCTTC
TRBV19,TRBJ2-1,many,.,CASSPSYNEQFF,TGTGCCAGTAGTCCCTCCTACAATGAGCAGTTCTTC
TRBV27,TRBJ1-1,once,.,CASSGEDTEAFF,TGTGCCAGCAGTGGGGAGGACACTGAAGCTTTCTTT